This TCR beta chain was sequenced in a study of T cell responses to AZD1222 COVID-19 vaccine. Study outcomes and limitations: Donors were mostly white British, more females; clonal diversity possibly underestimated. Spike-wide vaccine-associated CD4 TCRs dominated at 160-218 and 743-854.

TCRdb keeps only in-frame clones here, not all; method: immunoSEQ multiplex PCR. The sample holds 140,000 to 150,000 clones, 70% to 90% seen once. As for this clone: Its antigen is not identified.

V dropped 1 base and J dropped 4; count of bases not matched to a gene: 1. Per germline, CDR1 KGHSH and CDR2 LQKENI. This CDR3 has 14 residues. The sequences come from peripheral blood, collected 28 days after the second AZD1222 dose. J is TRBJ2-7 and V is TRBV18, with TRBD1 identical over 10 bases. The TCR comes from an adult who received the AZD1222 COVID-19 vaccine. The CDR3 region is CASSPRQGAYEQYF. For the CDR3, the DNA is TGTGCCAGCTCACCACGACAGGGGGCTTACGAGCAGTACTTC.